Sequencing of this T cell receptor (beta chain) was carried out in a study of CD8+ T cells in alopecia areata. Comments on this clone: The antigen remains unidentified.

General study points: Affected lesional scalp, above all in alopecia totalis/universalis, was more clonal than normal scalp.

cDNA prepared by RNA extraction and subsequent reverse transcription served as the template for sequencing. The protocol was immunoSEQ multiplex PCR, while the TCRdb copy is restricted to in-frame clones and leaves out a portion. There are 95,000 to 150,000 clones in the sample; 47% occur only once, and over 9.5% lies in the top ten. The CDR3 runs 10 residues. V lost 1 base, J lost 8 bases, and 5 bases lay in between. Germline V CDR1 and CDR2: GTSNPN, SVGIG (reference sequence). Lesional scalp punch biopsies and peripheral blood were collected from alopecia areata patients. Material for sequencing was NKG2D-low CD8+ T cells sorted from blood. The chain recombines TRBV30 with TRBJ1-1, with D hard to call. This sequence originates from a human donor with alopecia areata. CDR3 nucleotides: TGTGCCTGGAGTGCAAGGGAAGCTTTCTTT. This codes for CAWSAREAFF.